The 17 T cell receptor beta chains listed next were all sequenced from one sample in a study of shared clonotypes between healthy human individuals. Assay: immunoSEQ multiplex PCR; the TCRdb copy retains only in-frame clones and omits some. Of 2 million to 2.5 million clones detected, more than 90% appear once; the ten largest clones hold 0.1% to 0.15%. The sequencing sample was made of naive CD4+ T cells sorted from blood. Subset noted: CD45RA+ positively selected. The origin of the receptors is a young man in good health.

The chain combines TRBV5-1 with TRBJ1-6; 9 nucleotides line up with TRBD1. Germline V gene lookup returns CDR1 SGHRS and CDR2 YFSETQ. The CDR3 extends over 14 amino acids. Germline trimming cut 0 bases from V and 10 bases from J; bases unmatched to any gene: 2. Here the CDR3 reads CASSLGTGDSPLHF. The CDR3 nucleotides read TGCGCCAGCAGCTTGGGGACAGGGGACTCACCCCTCCACTTT. The variable domain in full, completed from reference TRBV5-1 and TRBJ1-6, reads KAGVTQTPRYLIKTRGQQVTLSCSPISGHRSVSWYQQTPGQGLQFLFEYFSETQRNKGNFPGRFSGRQFSNSRSEMNVSTLELGDSALYLCASSLGTGDSPLHFGNGTRLTVT.

The chain has TRBV11-2 and TRBJ1-2; the D is unclear. Deletions cut 4 bases from V and 7 bases from J, with 16 bases between. CDR1 and CDR2 from the germline V gene are SGHAT and FQNNGV. The CDR3 has 14 residues. CDR3 amino acids: CASSSGFTGSGYTF. CDR3 nucleotide sequence: TGTGCCAGCAGCTCCGGATTTACCGGGTCTGGCTACACCTTC.

Notes on this clone: The identical CDR3 is also encoded by other nucleotide sequences in the sample. The J gene is TRBJ2-5, the V gene TRBV5-1, with 8 bases fitting TRBD2. Germline V gene data show CDR1 as SGHRS and CDR2 as YFSETQ. This CDR3 is 15 amino acids long. Trimming cost V 0 bases and J 2 bases; bases outside gene matches: 3. CDR3 nucleotides: TGCGCCAGCAGCTTGGGCTTAGCGGGGCAAGAGACCCAGTACTTC. Translation: CASSLGLAGQETQYF.

The genes are TRBV7-2 and TRBJ2-7; 12 nucleotides agree with TRBD2. The junction had 11 bases not matched to a gene; V was cut back by 4 bases and J by 7 bases. Germline CDR1 SGHTA, CDR2 FQGNSA. This CDR3 has 16 residues. CDR3 loop: CASSSLKLAGGGEQYF. CDR3 sequence (DNA): TGTGCCAGCAGCTCACTGAAACTAGCGGGAGGAGGGGAGCAGTACTTC.

In regard to this clone: Other DNA sequences in the same sample also yield this CDR3. The chain uses TRBV10-3 and TRBJ1-1; D not resolved. The CDR3 is made up of 12 amino acids. Trimming pared 4 bases from V and 1 base from J, leaving 4 bases between. The germline gives CDR1 ENHRY, CDR2 SYGVKD. The CDR3 DNA reads TGTGCCATCAGTGGGGGGAACACTGAAGCTTTCTTT. This codes for CAISGGNTEAFF.

The V and J genes are TRBV19 and TRBJ2-7, with D perhaps TRBD1 (5 bases). The V end lost 1 base, the J end lost 1 base, and 14 bases lay between the germline ends. The germline CDR1 and CDR2 sequences are LNHDA and SQIVND (reference sequence). The CDR3 loop spans 16 amino acids. The chain's CDR3 is CASSIGGRVSSYEQYF. As DNA, the CDR3 is TGTGCCAGTAGTATAGGTGGCAGGGTTAGTTCCTACGAGCAGTACTTC.

The genes are TRBV28 and TRBJ2-7, with TRBD2 matching 10 bases. The J segment lost 4 bases and the V segment lost 3 bases, leaving 6 bases of the junction unmatched. The CDR3 sequence is 15 residues long. Germline V gives CDR1 MDHEN, CDR2 SYDVKM. CDR3 protein: CASSFERGGRYEQYF. DNA for the CDR3: TGTGCCAGCAGTTTTGAGCGGGGGGGCAGGTACGAGCAGTACTTC. The complete variable domain, with remaining parts taken from reference TRBV28 and TRBJ2-7, reads DVKVTQSSRYLVKRTGEKVFLECVQDMDHENMFWYRQDPGLGLRLIYFSYDVKMKEKGDIPEGYSVSREKKERFSLILESASTNQTSMYLCASSFERGGRYEQYFGPGTRLTVT.

V gene TRBV6-1 combines with J gene TRBJ2-5; TRBD2 matches at 7 bases. From germline, CDR1 is MNHNS and CDR2 SASEGT. Trimming cost V 6 bases and J 2 bases; bases outside gene matches: 9. The CDR3 sequence is 15 residues long. CDR3 coding DNA: TGTGCCAGCAGGGGGGAGCAGGGACTACAAGAGACCCAGTACTTC. Translating gives CASRGEQGLQETQYF.

The chain is built from TRBV4-3 and TRBJ2-1; unclear D gene. CDR1 is LGHNA and CDR2 is YSLEER in the germline V gene. V was pared by 1 base and J by 8 bases, with 12 bases between. This CDR3 region has 14 residues. The CDR3 loop is CASSQAVGSDEQFF. The CDR3 nucleotides are TGCGCCAGCAGCCAAGCGGTGGGTTCGGATGAGCAGTTCTTC.

V and J are TRBV10-1 and TRBJ2-7, with D perhaps TRBD1 or TRBD2 (5 bases each). The germline gives CDR1 WNHNN, CDR2 SYGVQD (reference sequence). This CDR3 region has 15 residues. The V gene lost 1 base and the J gene lost 4 bases, with 14 bases spanning the gap. In DNA form, the CDR3 reads TGCGCCAGCAGTGAGTTCCAGGGCGGCGGGTACGAGCAGTACTTC. Amino acids: CASSEFQGGGYEQYF.

The chain joins TRBV28 to TRBJ2-2; 10 bases fit TRBD1. This CDR3 region has 17 residues. The V gene end was trimmed by 3 bases and the J gene end by 8 bases; junction bases not matched to a gene: 12. Germline V CDR1 and CDR2: MDHEN, SYDVKM. The CDR3 region is CASSLRFVTGGSGELFF. CDR3 sequence (DNA): TGTGCCAGCAGTTTGAGATTCGTGACAGGGGGCTCGGGGGAGCTGTTTTTT.

The rearrangement uses TRBV10-2 and TRBJ2-1; 11 bases match TRBD2. V gave up 3 bases and J gave up 5 bases; unmatched junction bases: 6. Germline V lookup: CDR1 WSHSY, CDR2 SAAADI. The CDR3 loop spans 16 amino acids. The CDR3, as DNA: TGCGCCAGCAGTGACCTAGCGGGAGGTTTAGACAATGAGCAGTTCTTC. Translation: CASSDLAGGLDNEQFF.

This chain joins TRBV30 and TRBJ1-3; D not resolved. CDR1 and CDR2 from the germline V gene are GTSNPN and SVGIG (reference sequence). This CDR3 has 12 amino acids. V was pared by 4 bases and J by 5 bases, with 9 bases between. DNA of the CDR3: TGTGCCTGGATAAAGGATAGAAACACCATATATTTT. It specifies CAWIKDRNTIYF.

V gene TRBV4-1 combines with J gene TRBJ2-7; 8 positions match TRBD1. Germline V lookup: CDR1 MGHRA, CDR2 YSYEKL. CDR3 length: 16 amino acids. Trimming took 4 bases from V and 6 from J; bases not matched to a gene: 14. CDR3 in amino acids: CASSPPPGTGGGEQYF. The CDR3 coding sequence is TGCGCCAGCAGCCCCCCCCCAGGGACAGGAGGTGGCGAGCAGTACTTC.

The rearrangement joins TRBV5-8 to TRBJ2-1; a possible D gene is TRBD2 (6 bases). The CDR3 is made up of 12 amino acids. CDR1 SGHTS and CDR2 YDEGEE come from the germline V gene. Trimming removed 4 bases from V and 9 bases from J, with 11 bases in between. CDR3: CASSRPSVEQFF. CDR3 nucleotide sequence: TGTGCCAGCAGCAGGCCTAGCGTTGAGCAGTTCTTC.

This clone was picked up a small number of times. J is TRBJ1-6 and V is TRBV30; TRBD1 is a possible D gene (5 bases). The V gene lost 0 bases and the J gene lost 7 bases, with 16 bases spanning the gap. The CDR3 is made up of 16 amino acids. Germline V gives CDR1 GTSNPN, CDR2 SVGIG (reference sequence). CDR3: CAWSVAVGGRNSPLHF. CDR3 bases: TGTGCCTGGAGTGTAGCGGTTGGGGGTCGGAATTCACCCCTCCACTTT.

This chain uses TRBV4-1 with TRBJ1-2, with D possibly being TRBD1 (6 bases). This CDR3 region has 14 residues. The V gene's germline CDR1 is MGHRA and CDR2 YSYEKL. Trimming pared 4 bases from V and 4 bases from J, leaving 13 bases between. CDR3 loop: CASSLTQGTYGYTF. DNA for the CDR3: TGCGCCAGCAGCCTTACACAGGGCACCTATGGCTACACCTTC.